The 30 T cell receptor beta chains given below trace back to one sample, sequenced in a study of blood T cell repertoires in COVID-19. Profiled with immunoSEQ multiplex PCR; TCRdb holds only in-frame clones, not every one. This table has about 250,000 clones, less than 90% appearing once. The specimen sequenced was PBMCs or T cells enriched from blood (not recorded which). These TCRs come from a woman aged 50 to 65 who had recovered from COVID-19.

The genes are TRBV10-1 and TRBJ2-1; TRBD1 is a possible D gene (5 bases). V lost 0 bases and J lost 3, with 9 bases in between. The CDR3 has 15 amino acids. Germline CDR1 WNHNN, CDR2 SYGVQD (reference sequence). CDR3 region: CASSESTRDYNEQFF. The CDR3 DNA follows: TGCGCCAGCAGTGAGTCGACCAGGGACTACAATGAGCAGTTCTTC.

This chain links TRBV5-4 with TRBJ2-7; a possible D gene is TRBD1 (6 bases). With 4 bases removed from V and 0 bases from J, the gap between germline ends came to 20 bases. Germline V CDR1 and CDR2: SGHNT, YYREEE (reference sequence). The CDR3 spans 17 residues. CDR3: CASSRRQAYYSSYEQYF. DNA of the CDR3: TGTGCCAGCAGCCGGAGACAGGCCTACTATAGCTCCTACGAGCAGTACTTC.

V is TRBV7-8 and J is TRBJ1-5; D is unresolved. The V and J ends lost 1 base and 5 bases respectively, with 6 bases between them. Germline V gives CDR1 SGHVS, CDR2 FQNEAQ. CDR3 length equals 13 residues. The CDR3 spells CASSLVSYQPQHF. CDR3 nucleotides: TGTGCCAGCAGCTTAGTAAGCTATCAGCCCCAGCATTTT. The full variable domain, completed using reference TRBV7-8 and TRBJ1-5, is GAGVSQSPRYKVAKRGQDVALRCDPISGHVSLFWYQQALGQGPEFLTYFQNEAQLDKSGLPSDRFFAERPEGSVSTLKIQRTQQEDSAVYLCASSLVSYQPQHFGDGTRLSIL.

The chain has TRBV14 and TRBJ1-2, with D uncertain. The V end was cut by 0 bases, the J end by 5 bases, with 10 bases between. The CDR3 is 14 residues long. Germline V lookup: CDR1 SGHDN, CDR2 FVKESK. The CDR3 protein is CASSQEVRGYGYTF. As DNA, the CDR3 is TGTGCCAGCAGCCAAGAGGTCCGGGGATATGGCTACACCTTC.

The genes are TRBV5-4 and TRBJ1-1; D call uncertain. The V gene's germline CDR1 is SGHNT and CDR2 YYREEE (reference sequence). There are 14 residues in the CDR3. V was cut by 3 bases and J by 1 base, with 10 bases left in between. The CDR3 nucleotides read TGTGCCAGCAGCTGGAGGGCAGCGAACACTGAAGCTTTCTTT. It codes for CASSWRAANTEAFF.

The V call is TRBV20-1, the J call TRBJ2-2; 7 nucleotides match TRBD2. CDR1 DFQATT and CDR2 SNEGSKA come from the germline V gene (reference sequence). The CDR3 is 14 amino acids. The V and J ends lost 3 bases and 5 bases, in that order; junction bases with no gene match: 6. CDR3 in DNA: TGCAGTGCTAGTAGGGGACTACAGACCGGGGAGCTGTTTTTT. Protein: CSASRGLQTGELFF.

This rearrangement joins TRBV11-1 to TRBJ2-3, with 9 bases lining up with TRBD2. Looked up from germline, CDR1 is SGHAT and CDR2 is FQDESV (reference sequence). CDR3 length: 16 residues. After removal of 5 bases from V and 2 bases from J, the junction contained 8 bases not matched to a gene. The CDR3 here is CASSPGTSLNTDTQYF. Written as DNA, the CDR3 is TGTGCCAGCAGCCCAGGGACTAGCTTAAACACAGATACGCAGTATTTT.

The chain couples TRBV7-9 to TRBJ2-2; 10 positions agree with TRBD1. CDR1 and CDR2 from the germline V gene are SEHNR and FQNEAQ (reference sequence). Germline trimming cut 5 bases from V and 4 bases from J; bases unmatched to any gene: 4. This CDR3 has 15 amino acids. This CDR3 is CASSMGQGFTGELFF. CDR3 DNA: TGTGCCAGCAGCATGGGACAGGGGTTCACCGGGGAGCTGTTTTTT.

This clone has a single count. This chain joins TRBV6-5 and TRBJ2-7; D possibly corresponds to TRBD2 (5 bases). The CDR3 is made up of 11 amino acids. The V end lost 7 bases, the J end lost 3 bases, and 7 bases lay between the germline ends. CDR1 and CDR2 from the germline V gene are MNHEY and SVGAGI. In DNA form, the CDR3 reads TGTGCCAGCAAACGGGGCTACGAGCAGTACTTC. The encoded protein is CASKRGYEQYF.

This rearrangement joins TRBV4-1 to TRBJ1-6; D might be TRBD1 (6 bases). Trimming took 0 bases from V and 8 from J, leaving 14 bases between them. Looked up from germline, CDR1 is MGHRA and CDR2 is YSYEKL. CDR3 size: 16 residues. In DNA form, the CDR3 reads TGCGCCAGCAGCCAAGATCCACAGGGCAAAGATTCACCCCTCCACTTT. Encoded protein: CASSQDPQGKDSPLHF.

The J gene is TRBJ2-5, the V gene TRBV7-3; possibly TRBD1 for D (6 bases). The CDR3 extends over 13 amino acids. Germline CDR1 reads SGHTA; CDR2 reads FQGTGA. V shed 0 bases and J shed 5 bases, with 7 bases lying between them. CDR3 residues: CASSLTRGETQYF. CDR3 DNA: TGTGCCAGCAGCTTAACGAGGGGGGAGACCCAGTACTTC.

The chain links TRBV5-1 to TRBJ2-1, with TRBD1 as a possible D gene (5 bases). The V and J ends lost 1 base and 0 bases respectively, with 14 bases between them. This CDR3 spans 17 amino acids. Germline loops: CDR1 SGHRS, CDR2 YFSETQ. The CDR3 DNA is TGCGCCAGCAGCTTGAATTCTGGGGCAAGCTCCTACAATGAGCAGTTCTTC. Its translation: CASSLNSGASSYNEQFF.

DNA for the CDR3: TGTGCCAGCAGCGACGAGGGACAGAGGTACAATGAGCAGTTCTTC. Translation: CASSDEGQRYNEQFF. The chain links TRBV7-3 to TRBJ2-1; the match to TRBD1 covers 7 bases. The CDR3 extends over 15 amino acids. Trimming at V came to 5 bases and at J to 4 bases, leaving 8 bases not matched to a gene. The V gene's germline CDR1 is SGHTA and CDR2 FQGTGA. Using reference TRBV7-3 and TRBJ2-1 for the parts outside the CDR3, the full variable domain is GAGVSQTPSNKVTEKGKYVELRCDPISGHTALYWYRQSLGQGPEFLIYFQGTGAADDSGLPNDRFFAVRPEGSVSTLKIQRTERGDSAVYLCASSDEGQRYNEQFFGPGTRLTVL.

The J gene is TRBJ1-5, the V gene TRBV28; TRBD1 is a possible D gene (6 bases). CDR3 length equals 15 residues. The V end lost 7 bases, the J end lost 9 bases, and 22 bases lay between the germline ends. Germline loops: CDR1 MDHEN, CDR2 SYDVKM. The CDR3 spells CASNQQGDSFGPQHF. In DNA, the CDR3 is TGTGCCAGCAATCAACAGGGAGACTCGTTCGGGCCCCAGCATTTT.

Remarks on this clone: The same CDR3 also results from other DNA sequences found in this sample. This chain joins TRBV5-1 and TRBJ1-1; no firm D call. CDR3 length: 13 amino acids. V was pared by 2 bases and J by 1 base, with 6 bases between. Germline V lookup: CDR1 SGHRS, CDR2 YFSETQ. The CDR3 sequence is CASSFEGNTEAFF. The CDR3 DNA follows: TGCGCCAGCAGCTTCGAGGGGAACACTGAAGCTTTCTTT.

This chain links TRBV18 with TRBJ1-1; 11 positions match TRBD1. V shed 5 bases, J shed 4 bases, and the junction held 3 bases outside the gene matches. The CDR3 is made up of 14 amino acids. Germline values: CDR1 KGHSH, CDR2 LQKENI. CDR3 DNA sequence: TGTGCCAGCTCAGGGACAGGGGGGGCCACTGAAGCTTTCTTT. Translated, it gives CASSGTGGATEAFF.

The chain has TRBV14 and TRBJ1-3, with D unclear. The CDR3 is made up of 17 amino acids. Trimming took off 0 bases at V and 3 bases at J, with 15 bases between the two ends. Germline values: CDR1 SGHDN, CDR2 FVKESK. The CDR3 is CASSQDWIRGFGNTIYF. The CDR3 nucleotides are TGTGCCAGCAGCCAAGATTGGATCCGGGGATTTGGAAACACCATATATTTT. Together with reference TRBV14 and TRBJ1-3, the CDR3 gives the full variable domain: EAGVTQFPSHSVIEKGQTVTLRCDPISGHDNLYWYRRVMGKEIKFLLHFVKESKQDESGMPNNRFLAERTGGTYSTLKVQPAELEDSGVYFCASSQDWIRGFGNTIYFGEGSWLTVV.

This clone was recorded once. The rearrangement joins TRBV28 to TRBJ2-1, with 7 bases lining up with TRBD2. The CDR3 consists of 15 residues. The germline gives CDR1 MDHEN, CDR2 SYDVKM. The V segment lost 5 bases and the J segment 8 bases; nucleotides outside the gene matches: 12. CDR3 DNA sequence: TGTGCCAGCAGTACCGGGGGAGCGGGAAGAGATGAGCAGTTCTTC. The encoded protein is CASSTGGAGRDEQFF.

V and J are TRBV9 and TRBJ1-5; D is uncertain. Looked up from germline, CDR1 is SGDLS and CDR2 is YYNGEE. The CDR3 runs 15 residues. Trimming took 0 bases from V and 5 from J, leaving 12 bases between them. The CDR3 nucleotides read TGTGCCAGCAGCGTAGGGTCCGGTCTTCATCAGCCCCAGCATTTT. This gives the protein CASSVGSGLHQPQHF.

The gene calls are TRBV9 and TRBJ1-6; D unclear. Germline V gene lookup returns CDR1 SGDLS and CDR2 YYNGEE. There are 15 residues in the CDR3. The V gene lost 0 bases and the J gene lost 7 bases, with 11 bases spanning the gap. The CDR3 DNA is TGTGCCAGCAGCGTAGATGCACAGTGGAATTCACCCCTCCACTTT. Translation: CASSVDAQWNSPLHF. Full variable domain (rest looked up from reference TRBV9 and TRBJ1-6): DSGVTQTPKHLITATGQRVTLRCSPRSGDLSVYWYQQSLDQGLQFLIQYYNGEERAKGNILERFSAQQFPDLHSELNLSSLELGDSALYFCASSVDAQWNSPLHFGNGTRLTVT.

The genes are TRBV5-4 and TRBJ2-7; possibly TRBD2 for D (6 bases). This CDR3 is 15 amino acids long. V lost 1 base, J lost 6 bases, and 17 bases lay in between. Germline loops: CDR1 SGHNT, CDR2 YYREEE (reference sequence). This chain's CDR3 is CASSLTQGGVREQYF. The CDR3 DNA reads as TGTGCCAGCAGCTTGACCCAGGGAGGTGTCCGCGAGCAGTACTTC.

The chain is built from TRBV27 and TRBJ2-5, with TRBD1 matching 7 bases. Germline trimming cut 5 bases from V and 5 bases from J; bases unmatched to any gene: 14. The germline V gene has CDR1 MNHEY and CDR2 SMNVEV (reference sequence). The CDR3 loop spans 16 amino acids. The CDR3 DNA reads TGTGCCAGCAGTCGAACGGGACAGTCTGGTAGGGAGACCCAGTACTTC. This encodes CASSRTGQSGRETQYF.

This chain joins TRBV4-3 and TRBJ1-6; 10 positions agree with TRBD1. CDR1 and CDR2 (germline): LGHNA, YSLEER. Trimming at V came to 5 bases and at J to 7 bases, leaving 5 bases not matched to a gene. The CDR3 loop spans 15 amino acids. CDR3 nucleotides: TGCGCCAGCAGCGGCCGGGACAGGGGAAATTCACCCCTCCACTTT. Translation gives CASSGRDRGNSPLHF.

The gene calls are TRBV28 and TRBJ1-1; 10 bases line up with TRBD1. With 6 bases clipped from V and 5 bases from J, the junction kept 15 bases outside the gene matches. This CDR3 has 17 residues. Germline assignment: CDR1 MDHEN and CDR2 SYDVKM. The DNA of the CDR3 is TGTGCCAGCAGCATATCCGGGGGACAGGGGAGGGTAACTGAAGCTTTCTTT. Its protein is CASSISGGQGRVTEAFF.

CDR3 sequence (DNA): TGTGCCTGGGCCGGGACAGGGTATAGCAATCAGCCCCAGCATTTT. It translates to CAWAGTGYSNQPQHF. This rearrangement joins TRBV30 to TRBJ1-5, with TRBD1 identical over 9 bases. Germline lookup yields CDR1 GTSNPN and CDR2 SVGIG (reference sequence). The J segment lost 0 bases and the V segment lost 5 bases, leaving 5 bases of the junction unmatched. The CDR3 is 15 residues long.

Here the CDR3 reads CSALDNGYTF. The CDR3 DNA reads TGCAGCGCCCTGGACAATGGCTACACCTTC. This chain joins TRBV29-1 and TRBJ1-2; a possible D gene is TRBD1 (5 bases). V was cut by 7 bases and J by 6 bases, with 9 bases left in between. Germline loops: CDR1 SQVTM, CDR2 ANQGSEA. CDR3 size: 10 residues.

The V gene is TRBV15, the J gene TRBJ2-7; 10 bases align to TRBD2. Germline CDR1 LNHNV, CDR2 YYDKDF (reference sequence). This CDR3 contains 15 residues. V was pared by 6 bases and J by 0 bases, with 5 bases of the junction left unmatched. The CDR3 sequence: CATRKGLADSYEQYF. CDR3 nucleotide sequence: TGTGCCACCAGAAAAGGACTAGCGGACTCCTACGAGCAGTACTTC.

The rearrangement uses TRBV7-2 and TRBJ1-1; D unclear. This CDR3 is built from 14 residues. V was trimmed by 7 bases and J by 3 bases, leaving 15 bases between them. Germline V CDR1 and CDR2: SGHTA, FQGNSA. The CDR3 DNA reads TGTGCCAGCACCGCGTGGCAGGCCTACACTGAAGCTTTCTTT. Amino acids: CASTAWQAYTEAFF.

V is TRBV10-3 and J is TRBJ1-1, with 7 bases aligning to TRBD1. The germline V gene has CDR1 ENHRY and CDR2 SYGVKD. J was trimmed by 1 base and V by 4 bases; bases with no gene match: 6. The CDR3 is 15 residues long. CDR3 sequence: CAISGDRATNTEAFF. CDR3 nucleotide sequence: TGTGCCATCAGTGGAGACAGGGCGACGAACACTGAAGCTTTCTTT.

This rearrangement joins TRBV4-3 to TRBJ2-7, with TRBD2 matching over 10 bases. The germline gives CDR1 LGHNA, CDR2 YSLEER. This CDR3 region has 16 residues. The V gene end was trimmed by 4 bases and the J gene end by 4 bases; junction bases not matched to a gene: 10. CDR3 protein: CASSPGVASGGYEQYF. The CDR3, as DNA: TGCGCCAGCAGCCCTGGGGTGGCTAGCGGGGGATACGAGCAGTACTTC.